A selection of T cell receptor beta chains follows, all from one sample in a study of vaccination and CD4 T cells after COVID-19. The antigens these receptors bind are not known. TCRdb re-called the PCR reads with MiXCR, one entry per CDR3 protein. The sample includes tens of thousands of distinct CDR3 sequences, roughly 27% of them seen just once. The sample was CD4+ T cells from blood, cultured in vitro, taken about 7 months after SARS-CoV-2 vaccination. The receptors stem from a human donor who had recovered from COVID-19. Both conserved end residues are part of each CDR3. A D gene is named only where the DNA matches it firmly. Not every row has a clone size; where given, it reads once, few, many or a size class.

d_gene: TRBD2
j_gene: TRBJ2-7
v_gene: TRBV20-1
abundance: few
CDR3aa: CSAWTSGHEQYF
CDR3nt: TGCAGTGCTTGGACTAGCGGTCACGAGCAGTACTTC

d_gene: -
j_gene: TRBJ2-1
v_gene: TRBV7-2
abundance: -
CDR3aa: CASSPRQLAFTYNEQFF
CDR3nt: TGTGCCAGCAGCCCGCGACAGCTAGCGTTCACCTACAATGAGCAGTTCTTC

d_gene: -
j_gene: TRBJ2-1
v_gene: TRBV7-2
abundance: few
CDR3aa: CASSLARRNEQFF
CDR3nt: TGTGCCAGCAGCTTAGCTCGGCGAAATGAGCAGTTCTTC

d_gene: TRBD1
j_gene: TRBJ2-7
v_gene: TRBV28
abundance: -
CDR3aa: CASSLTGTGVPYEQYF
CDR3nt: TGTGCCAGCAGTTTGACCGGGACAGGGGTCCCCTACGAGCAGTACTTC

d_gene: TRBD1
j_gene: TRBJ2-3
v_gene: TRBV7-9
abundance: -
CDR3aa: CASSLSGQISTDTQYF
CDR3nt: TGTGCCAGCAGCTTATCGGGACAGATATCCACAGATACGCAGTATTTT

d_gene: TRBD1
j_gene: TRBJ1-1
v_gene: TRBV28
abundance: -
CDR3aa: CASSLSAGGWAEAFF
CDR3nt: TGTGCCAGCAGTTTATCCGCAGGGGGCTGGGCTGAAGCTTTCTTT

d_gene: -
j_gene: TRBJ2-3
v_gene: TRBV6-5
abundance: -
CDR3aa: CASSYGGSTDTQYF
CDR3nt: TGTGCCAGCAGTTACGGCGGGAGCACAGATACGCAGTATTTT

d_gene: -
j_gene: TRBJ2-5
v_gene: TRBV20-1
abundance: few
CDR3aa: CSATPRAERAQETQYF
CDR3nt: TGCAGTGCCACCCCCCGAGCGGAGCGGGCACAAGAGACCCAGTACTTC

d_gene: TRBD1
j_gene: TRBJ1-2
v_gene: TRBV6-1
abundance: few
CDR3aa: CASRLQGAPGYTF
CDR3nt: TGTGCCAGCAGGCTACAGGGGGCGCCTGGCTACACCTTC

d_gene: -
j_gene: TRBJ2-5
v_gene: TRBV6-1
abundance: -
CDR3aa: CASSEQGPKYF
CDR3nt: TGTGCCAGCAGCGAACAAGGGCCTAAGTACTTC

d_gene: -
j_gene: TRBJ2-1
v_gene: TRBV29-1
abundance: -
CDR3aa: CSGSSPGEQFF
CDR3nt: TGCAGCGGATCTAGTCCAGGTGAGCAGTTCTTC

d_gene: TRBD1
j_gene: TRBJ2-7
v_gene: TRBV27
abundance: -
CDR3aa: CASSWRTGDRYEQYF
CDR3nt: TGTGCCAGCAGTTGGAGGACAGGGGATCGCTACGAGCAGTACTTC

d_gene: TRBD1
j_gene: TRBJ2-7
v_gene: TRBV5-4
abundance: -
CDR3aa: CASSSGQGQGGEQYF
CDR3nt: TGTGCCAGCAGCTCCGGACAGGGACAAGGTGGGGAGCAGTACTTC

d_gene: -
j_gene: TRBJ2-5
v_gene: TRBV29-1
abundance: few
CDR3aa: CSVGDRRSETQYF
CDR3nt: TGCAGCGTGGGAGACAGGCGGTCAGAGACCCAGTACTTC

d_gene: -
j_gene: TRBJ1-2
v_gene: TRBV7-2
abundance: few
CDR3aa: CASSSPGRVRYGYTF
CDR3nt: TGTGCCAGCAGCTCCCCAGGAAGGGTGAGGTATGGCTACACCTTC

d_gene: TRBD2
j_gene: TRBJ2-1
v_gene: TRBV20-1
abundance: few
CDR3aa: CSASTSGPGPYNEQFF
CDR3nt: TGCAGTGCCAGCACTAGCGGGCCAGGCCCATACAATGAGCAGTTCTTC

d_gene: -
j_gene: TRBJ2-5
v_gene: TRBV2
abundance: -
CDR3aa: CASSEPETQYF
CDR3nt: TGTGCCAGCAGTGAACCAGAGACCCAGTACTTC

d_gene: -
j_gene: TRBJ2-2
v_gene: TRBV20-1
abundance: -
CDR3aa: CSAPPKNTGELFF
CDR3nt: TGCAGTGCTCCACCAAAAAACACCGGGGAGCTGTTTTTT

d_gene: -
j_gene: TRBJ1-1
v_gene: TRBV7-2
abundance: few
CDR3aa: CASSLAKGPLQRAFF
CDR3nt: TGTGCCAGCAGCTTAGCGAAGGGCCCTCTTCAGAGAGCTTTCTTT

d_gene: -
j_gene: TRBJ1-6
v_gene: TRBV6-5
abundance: few
CDR3aa: CASSYQENSPLHF
CDR3nt: TGTGCCAGCAGTTACCAAGAAAATTCACCCCTCCACTTT

d_gene: -
j_gene: TRBJ2-3
v_gene: TRBV27
abundance: -
CDR3aa: CASSLRGWGTDTQYF
CDR3nt: TGTGCCAGCAGTTTAAGGGGGTGGGGCACAGATACGCAGTATTTT

d_gene: -
j_gene: TRBJ2-3
v_gene: TRBV7-6
abundance: -
CDR3aa: CASSLLTADTQYF
CDR3nt: TGTGCCAGCAGCTTACTGACAGCAGATACGCAGTATTTT

d_gene: -
j_gene: TRBJ2-7
v_gene: TRBV10-3
abundance: few
CDR3aa: CAISETYEQYF
CDR3nt: TGTGCCATCAGTGAAACCTACGAGCAGTACTTC

d_gene: -
j_gene: TRBJ2-7
v_gene: TRBV7-3
abundance: -
CDR3aa: CASSYYEQYF
CDR3nt: TGTGCCAGCAGCTACTACGAGCAGTACTTC

d_gene: -
j_gene: TRBJ2-5
v_gene: TRBV20-1
abundance: -
CDR3aa: CSARESPGTQGTQYF
CDR3nt: TGCAGTGCTAGGGAAAGCCCCGGGACCCAAGGGACCCAGTACTTC

d_gene: TRBD2
j_gene: TRBJ2-1
v_gene: TRBV20-1
abundance: -
CDR3aa: CSATDGTSGLYNEQFF
CDR3nt: TGCAGTGCAACTGACGGGACTAGCGGGCTCTACAATGAGCAGTTCTTC

d_gene: TRBD2
j_gene: TRBJ2-7
v_gene: TRBV6-2/TRBV6-3
abundance: -
CDR3aa: CASSTRTSGRRSYEQYF
CDR3nt: TGTGCCAGCAGCACCAGGACTAGCGGGCGCCGCTCCTACGAGCAGTACTTC

d_gene: -
j_gene: TRBJ2-3
v_gene: TRBV27
abundance: few
CDR3aa: CASRSGGTDTQYF
CDR3nt: TGTGCCAGCAGGTCGGGAGGCACAGATACGCAGTATTTT

d_gene: -
j_gene: TRBJ2-7
v_gene: TRBV18
abundance: few
CDR3aa: CASSPLGNYEQYF
CDR3nt: TGTGCCAGCTCACCTTTAGGGAACTACGAGCAGTACTTC

d_gene: -
j_gene: TRBJ2-2
v_gene: TRBV24-1
abundance: few
CDR3aa: CATSDTWTGELFF
CDR3nt: TGTGCCACCAGTGATACGTGGACCGGGGAGCTGTTTTTT

d_gene: TRBD1
j_gene: TRBJ2-3
v_gene: TRBV28
abundance: few
CDR3aa: CASSLTGQGQDTQYF
CDR3nt: TGTGCCAGCAGTTTAACGGGACAGGGTCAAGATACGCAGTATTTT